In its sample, the clone carrying this T cell receptor beta chain was seen a few times. The record originates from a study of beta chain features in type 1 diabetes. This CDR3 spans 15 amino acids. Unmatched junction bases numbered 9, after V lost 5 bases and J lost 7 bases. Germline CDR1 is SGHVS and CDR2 is FNYEAQ. The study reverse transcribed the entire isolated RNA, so it sequenced expressed TCRB transcripts. The assay was immunoSEQ multiplex PCR, and TCRdb's table has in-frame clones only and misses some. The sample lists about 220,000 clones; about a tenth were seen once. This rearrangement joins TRBV7-6 to TRBJ1-4, with 8 nucleotides matching TRBD1. The sequencing sample was made of central memory CD4+ T cells from blood. The receptor was isolated from a man aged 18 to 35 in good health. CDR3: CASSPTGTGAEKLFF. The CDR3 DNA sequence: TGTGCCAGCAGCCCTACGGGGACAGGAGCTGAAAAACTGTTTTTT.